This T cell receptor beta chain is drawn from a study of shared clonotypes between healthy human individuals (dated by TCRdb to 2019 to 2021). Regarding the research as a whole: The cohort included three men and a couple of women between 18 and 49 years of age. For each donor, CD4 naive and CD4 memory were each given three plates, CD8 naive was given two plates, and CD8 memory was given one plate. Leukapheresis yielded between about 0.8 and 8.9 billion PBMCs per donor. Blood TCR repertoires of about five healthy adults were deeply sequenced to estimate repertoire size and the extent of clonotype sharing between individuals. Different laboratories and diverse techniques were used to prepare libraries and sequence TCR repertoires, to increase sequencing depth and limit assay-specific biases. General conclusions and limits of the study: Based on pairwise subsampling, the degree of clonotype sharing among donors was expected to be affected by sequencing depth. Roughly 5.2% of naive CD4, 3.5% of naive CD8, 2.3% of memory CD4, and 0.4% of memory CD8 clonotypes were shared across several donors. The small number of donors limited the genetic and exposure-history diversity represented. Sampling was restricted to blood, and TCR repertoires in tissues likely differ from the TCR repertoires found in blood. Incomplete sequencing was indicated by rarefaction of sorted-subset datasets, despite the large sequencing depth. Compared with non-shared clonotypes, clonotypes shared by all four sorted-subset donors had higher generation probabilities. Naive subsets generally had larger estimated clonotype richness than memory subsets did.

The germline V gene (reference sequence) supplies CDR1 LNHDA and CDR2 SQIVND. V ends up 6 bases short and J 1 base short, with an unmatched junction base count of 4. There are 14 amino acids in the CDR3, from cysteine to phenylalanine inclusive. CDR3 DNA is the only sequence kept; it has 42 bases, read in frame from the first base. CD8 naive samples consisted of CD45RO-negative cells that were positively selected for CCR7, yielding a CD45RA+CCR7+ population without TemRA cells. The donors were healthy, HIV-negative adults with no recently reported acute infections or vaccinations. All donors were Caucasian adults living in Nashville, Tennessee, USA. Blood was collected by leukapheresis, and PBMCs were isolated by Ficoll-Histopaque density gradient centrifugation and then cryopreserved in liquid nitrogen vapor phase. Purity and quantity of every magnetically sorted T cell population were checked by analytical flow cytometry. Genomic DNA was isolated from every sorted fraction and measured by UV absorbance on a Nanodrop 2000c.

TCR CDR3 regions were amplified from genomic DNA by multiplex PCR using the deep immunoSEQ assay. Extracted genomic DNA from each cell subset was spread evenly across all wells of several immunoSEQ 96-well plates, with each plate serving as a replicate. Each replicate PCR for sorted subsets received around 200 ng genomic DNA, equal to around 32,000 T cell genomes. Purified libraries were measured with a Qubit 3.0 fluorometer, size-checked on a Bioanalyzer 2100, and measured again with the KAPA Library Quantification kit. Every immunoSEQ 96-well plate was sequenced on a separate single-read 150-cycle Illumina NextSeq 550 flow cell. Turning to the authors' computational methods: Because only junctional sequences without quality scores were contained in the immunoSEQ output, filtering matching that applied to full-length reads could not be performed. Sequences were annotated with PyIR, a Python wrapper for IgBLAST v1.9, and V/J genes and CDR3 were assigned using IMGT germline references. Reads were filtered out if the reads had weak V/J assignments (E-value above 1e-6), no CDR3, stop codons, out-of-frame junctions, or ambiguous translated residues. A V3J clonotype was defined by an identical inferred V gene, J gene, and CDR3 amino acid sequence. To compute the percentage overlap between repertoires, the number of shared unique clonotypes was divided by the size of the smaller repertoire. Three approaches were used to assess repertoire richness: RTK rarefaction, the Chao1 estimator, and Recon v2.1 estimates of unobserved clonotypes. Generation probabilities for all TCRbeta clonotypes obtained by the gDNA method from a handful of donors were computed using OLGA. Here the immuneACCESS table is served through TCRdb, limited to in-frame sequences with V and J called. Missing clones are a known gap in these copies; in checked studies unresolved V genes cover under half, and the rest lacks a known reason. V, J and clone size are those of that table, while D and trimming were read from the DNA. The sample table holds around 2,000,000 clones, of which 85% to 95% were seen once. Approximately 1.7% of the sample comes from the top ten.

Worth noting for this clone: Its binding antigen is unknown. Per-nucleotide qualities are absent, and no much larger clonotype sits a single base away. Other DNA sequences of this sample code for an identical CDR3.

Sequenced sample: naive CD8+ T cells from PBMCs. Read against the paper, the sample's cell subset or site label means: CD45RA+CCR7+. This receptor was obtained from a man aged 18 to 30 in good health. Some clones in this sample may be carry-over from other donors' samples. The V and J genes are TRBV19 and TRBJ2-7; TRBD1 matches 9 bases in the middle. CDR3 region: CASSQQGASYEQYF. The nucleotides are TGTGCCAGTAGCCAACAGGGGGCTTCCTACGAGCAGTACTTC.